Below are 13 T cell receptor beta chains sequenced from a single sample in a study of tumor-infiltrating lymphocytes in primary liver carcinoma. Joint extraction of RNA and DNA used 20-30 mg of bulk tissue that was unsorted. Synthesis of TCR beta cDNA was carried out from 450 to 650 ng total RNA with a constant-region primer. Slightly modified ARM-PCR with three nested multiplex PCR rounds yielded TCR beta libraries. Researchers ran the first two PCR rounds for around 10 cycles each with TRBV1-TRBV30 forward primers and a C-beta reverse primer. TCRdb passed the multiplex PCR reads through MiXCR, listing each CDR3 protein once. The sample has roughly 120,000 distinct CDR3 sequences, around 60% seen once. Material: liver tumor tissue from sampling region 3. Sample subset: tumor region T3, left-lateral pole. These receptors all stem from a woman aged 60-75 years with primary liver carcinoma and hepatitis B virus infection.

With respect to this clonotype: A read error may produce the germline difference seen at one junction end. The V and J genes are TRBV11-2 and TRBJ1-5, with D uncertain. This CDR3 region has 13 residues. Germline assignment: CDR1 SGHAT and CDR2 FQNNGV. CDR3 DNA sequence: TGTGCCAGCAGATTAGAACTAGTAGCGTCCCAGCATTTT. This sequence encodes CASRLELVASQHF.

This clonotype has more than one count but fewer than ten. The J gene is TRBJ1-5, the V gene TRBV7-9; TRBD1 agrees at 8 bases. Germline trimming cut 4 bases from V and 8 bases from J; bases unmatched to any gene: 7. Germline V gives CDR1 SEHNR, CDR2 FQNEAQ (reference sequence). The CDR3 is 14 amino acids. CDR3 DNA sequence: TGTGCCAGCAGCTCCGGGACAGGCTGGGAGCCCCAGCATTTT. Encoded protein: CASSSGTGWEPQHF.

Regarding this clonotype: One junction end does not reproduce the germline sequence, and a read error may be involved. The CDR3 region is CVSKRGSLYVQYF. The CDR3 nucleotides read TGTGTCAGCAAAAGGGGCTCCCTCTACGTGCAGTACTTC. V usage is TRBV28 and J usage is TRBJ2-7; tentatively, D is TRBD1 (5 bases). Germline V gene sequence: CDR1 MDHEN, CDR2 SYDVKM. The CDR3 runs 13 residues.

V and J are TRBV11-2 and TRBJ1-4; D is undetermined. CDR3 length equals 13 residues. Germline CDR1 SGHAT, CDR2 FQNNGV. The ends were cut back, 2 bases at V and 14 bases at J, with 15 bases in the middle. The CDR3 DNA follows: TGTGCCAGCAGCTTAACGAGTCTGGGAAATCTGTTTTTT. Protein: CASSLTSLGNLFF.

The chain has TRBV6-6 and TRBJ1-2, with 7 bases fitting TRBD1. Germline CDR1 reads MNHNY; CDR2 reads SVGAGI (reference sequence). The CDR3 length is 11 residues. The junction had 3 bases not matched to a gene; V was cut back by 4 bases and J by 10 bases. The CDR3 reads CASSWDSDYTF. DNA of the CDR3: TGTGCCAGCAGTTGGGACAGTGACTACACCTTC.

With regard to this clonotype: This likely comes from a read error, as the CDR3 has no conserved phenylalanine or tryptophan at its end. V gene TRBV11-3 combines with J gene TRBJ2-7; 9 bases are shared with TRBD1. The CDR3 sequence is 15 residues long. V was pared by 1 base and J by 8 bases, with 9 bases of the junction left unmatched. CDR1 is SGHNT and CDR2 is YENEEA in the germline V gene. CDR3 loop: CASSLGTGGSLKQYS. CDR3 nucleotide sequence: TGTGCCAGCAGCTTAGGAACAGGGGGCTCCCTCAAGCAGTACTCC.

As for this clonotype: A read error may explain this, as a much larger clone is one base away. The chain carries TRBV9 and TRBJ2-3, with TRBD2 identical over 10 bases. Germline CDR1 reads SGDLS; CDR2 reads YYNGEE. The CDR3 is made up of 18 amino acids. The CDR3 is CAISGGFEREGHGDTQYF. In nucleotides, the CDR3 is TGTGCCATCAGCGGGGGATTCGAGCGGGAGGGCCATGGAGATACGCAGTATTTT.

In regard to this clonotype: Being one base from a much bigger clone, this may be a read error. The V call is TRBV6-6, the J call TRBJ2-3; tentative D call: TRBD2 (5 bases). Germline-derived CDR1 and CDR2 are MNHNY and SVGAGI (reference sequence). The length of the CDR3 is 17 residues. Trimming cost V 6 bases and J 1 base, with 20 bases left between them. The CDR3 loop is CASSRHGDDRGTDTQYF. The CDR3 bases are TGTGCCAGCAGCCGACACGGGGATGACCGAGGCACAGATACGCAGTATTTT.

Comments on this clonotype: Here the CDR3 omits its conserved ending phenylalanine or tryptophan, so a read error is the likely source. This rearrangement joins TRBV6-2 or TRBV6-3 to TRBJ1-1, with TRBD1 as a possible D gene (6 bases). The CDR3 covers 12 residues. Germline lookup yields CDR1 MNHEY and CDR2 SVGEGT. Trimming left V 6 bases short and J 6 bases short, with 11 bases between. CDR3 coding DNA: TGTGCCAGCAGCCAGGGGAGCTCTGAAGCTTTCATT. It specifies CASSQGSSEAFI.

This chain connects TRBV7-9 to TRBJ2-1, with unresolved D. V gave up 4 bases and J gave up 0 bases, with 13 bases separating them. This CDR3 is 16 amino acids long. Per the germline V gene, CDR1 is SEHNR and CDR2 is FQNEAQ (reference sequence). The CDR3 DNA is TGTGCCAGCAGCTCCCTACAGCTAAGCTCCTACAATGAGCAGTTCTTC. Translating gives CASSSLQLSSYNEQFF.

This clonotype was detected a few times. This rearrangement joins TRBV28 to TRBJ2-1, with 14 positions matching TRBD2. This CDR3 contains 15 residues. The J segment lost 12 bases and the V segment lost 4 bases, leaving 8 bases of the junction unmatched. CDR1 MDHEN and CDR2 SYDVKM come from the germline V gene. The chain's CDR3 is CASSWTSGGRGGQFF. CDR3 coding DNA: TGTGCCAGCAGTTGGACTAGCGGGGGGCGGGGAGGGCAGTTCTTC.

This clonotype was recorded once. V and J are TRBV4-2 and TRBJ2-3; 11 nucleotides match TRBD2. Germline lookup yields CDR1 LGHNA and CDR2 YNFKEQ. There are 16 residues in the CDR3. This CDR3 is CAISQRTSGSTDTQYF. The CDR3 DNA sequence: TGTGCAATCAGCCAGCGGACTAGCGGGAGCACAGATACGCAGTATTTT.

As regards this clonotype: Mismatch with germline at one junction end may stem from a read error. This chain connects TRBV10-3 to TRBJ2-7, with D perhaps matching TRBD1 (5 bases). This CDR3 comprises 15 residues. Germline-derived CDR1 and CDR2 are ENHRY and SYGVKD. The CDR3 spells CAISDPGHATYEHYF. DNA for the CDR3: TGTGCCATCAGTGATCCCGGACACGCGACGTACGAGCATTACTTC.